Below are 27 T cell receptor beta chains sequenced from a single sample in a study of control samples from healthy donors and cancer patients (dated by TCRdb to the early 2020s). The method behind the library was the immunoSEQ multiplex PCR assay. TCRdb's version of the immuneACCESS table is confined to in-frame rearrangements and falls short of the full clone set. An unresolved V gene accounts for under half of the shortfall where checked; the remainder is of unknown origin. The sample has 200,000 or so clones on record, about 90% of them singletons. Of the sample, 1.8% is held by the ten largest clones. What was sequenced was blood. Receptor source: a man younger than 40 in good health.

The J gene is TRBJ1-5, the V gene TRBV7-8; D unresolved. V was cut by 1 base and J by 6 bases, with 7 bases left in between. The CDR3 is 13 amino acids. Germline-derived CDR1 and CDR2 are SGHVS and FQNEAQ. The CDR3 loop is CASSLGWGQPQHF. In DNA form, the CDR3 reads TGTGCCAGCAGCTTAGGGTGGGGTCAGCCCCAGCATTTT.

V and J are TRBV6-5 and TRBJ1-5, with TRBD1 as a possible D gene (5 bases). This CDR3 region has 14 residues. V was pared by 6 bases and J by 1 base, with 10 bases between. Germline V gene lookup returns CDR1 MNHEY and CDR2 SVGAGI. The CDR3 sequence: CASRNGGSNQPQHF. In DNA, the CDR3 is TGTGCCAGCAGAAACGGGGGAAGCAATCAGCCCCAGCATTTT.

J is TRBJ1-2 and V is TRBV2; no reliable D call. Germline V CDR1 and CDR2: SNHLY, FYNNEI. This CDR3 is built from 14 residues. Deletions cut 7 bases from V and 4 bases from J, with 16 bases between. The CDR3: CASTDDGAGYGYTF. The CDR3 DNA is TGTGCCAGCACCGACGACGGTGCGGGCTATGGCTACACCTTC.

This clone appeared once. The rearrangement uses TRBV6-5 and TRBJ1-2, with D possibly matching TRBD1 (5 bases). V was clipped by 8 bases and J by 8 bases, with 21 bases between them. CDR3 length: 14 amino acids. Germline V gene data show CDR1 as MNHEY and CDR2 as SVGAGI. The DNA of the CDR3 is TGTGCCAGCTTTAAAGAAGGTCGGGGGGACGGCTACACCTTC. This gives the protein CASFKEGRGDGYTF.

This clone appeared a single time. This chain connects TRBV30 to TRBJ2-3, with 11 bases matching TRBD2. J was trimmed by 3 bases and V by 2 bases; bases with no gene match: 7. CDR1 GTSNPN and CDR2 SVGIG come from the germline V gene (reference sequence). This CDR3 spans 16 amino acids. CDR3 bases: TGTGCCTGGAGTCGGGGTAGCGGGGGGGTAACAGATACGCAGTATTTT. Translated, it gives CAWSRGSGGVTDTQYF.

V gene TRBV5-1 combines with J gene TRBJ1-1, with D perhaps TRBD1 (5 bases). This CDR3 region has 14 residues. V shed 2 bases and J shed 4 bases, with 12 bases lying between them. Germline V gene data show CDR1 as SGHRS and CDR2 as YFSETQ. The CDR3 coding sequence is TGCGCCAGCAGCTTCGAGGGGCCGGGCACTGAAGCTTTCTTT. Its protein is CASSFEGPGTEAFF. The entire variable domain, with the rest obtained from reference TRBV5-1 and TRBJ1-1, is as follows: KAGVTQTPRYLIKTRGQQVTLSCSPISGHRSVSWYQQTPGQGLQFLFEYFSETQRNKGNFPGRFSGRQFSNSRSEMNVSTLELGDSALYLCASSFEGPGTEAFFGQGTRLTVV.

This chain connects TRBV6-5 to TRBJ2-7; D is uncertain. V dropped 5 bases and J dropped 3 bases, with 11 bases sitting between them. Germline CDR1 MNHEY, CDR2 SVGAGI. CDR3 length: 13 residues. In DNA form, the CDR3 reads TGTGCCAGCAGTCACAAGGGTATCTACGAGCAGTACTTC. Amino acids: CASSHKGIYEQYF.

This clone appeared once. V and J are TRBV6-5 and TRBJ1-5; possible D gene TRBD1, 6 bases. V lost 5 bases to trimming and J lost 1 base, with 12 bases between them. This CDR3 is 15 amino acids long. Per germline, CDR1 MNHEY and CDR2 SVGAGI. The CDR3: CASSPLRGSNQPQHF. The CDR3, as DNA: TGTGCCAGCAGTCCCTTGAGGGGGAGCAATCAGCCCCAGCATTTT.

This clone showed up just once. The germline gene is not matched at one end of the junction; a read error may be the cause. The CDR3 region has the DNA TGCACCAGCAGCCAAGGGTCTCTTTCCTACGAGCAGTACTTC. Its translation is CTSSQGSLSYEQYF. The chain joins TRBV4-1 to TRBJ2-7; D unresolved. From germline, CDR1 is MGHRA and CDR2 YSYEKL. The CDR3 is 14 residues long.

The genes are TRBV7-3 and TRBJ2-3; 10 nucleotides agree with TRBD1. Trimming cost V 6 bases and J 3 bases; bases outside gene matches: 3. The CDR3 sequence is 14 residues long. Germline-derived CDR1 and CDR2 are SGHTA and FQGTGA. The CDR3 DNA follows: TGTGCCAGCAGTCGGACAGGGGGGACAGATACGCAGTATTTT. Translating gives CASSRTGGTDTQYF. Full variable domain (rest looked up from reference TRBV7-3 and TRBJ2-3): GAGVSQTPSNKVTEKGKYVELRCDPISGHTALYWYRQSLGQGPEFLIYFQGTGAADDSGLPNDRFFAVRPEGSVSTLKIQRTERGDSAVYLCASSRTGGTDTQYFGPGTRLTVL.

The CDR3 DNA is TGTGCCAGCAGCTTAGACCGGTTGGTGAGGCGCGACAATGAGCAGTTCTTC. Translating gives CASSLDRLVRRDNEQFF. The rearrangement uses TRBV7-8 and TRBJ2-1; D is ambiguous. Per the germline V gene, CDR1 is SGHVS and CDR2 is FQNEAQ. This CDR3 contains 17 residues. V was cut by 1 base and J by 5 bases, with 18 bases left in between.

This chain links TRBV2 with TRBJ2-7; tentative D call: TRBD1 (5 bases). V dropped 7 bases and J dropped 5 bases, with 30 bases sitting between them. The germline CDR1 and CDR2 sequences are SNHLY and FYNNEI. This CDR3 is built from 18 residues. CDR3 nucleotides: TGTGCCAGCATCCCACCCCGCCCGCTGAGCGAAGGGGAACACGAGCAGTACTTC. Amino acid sequence: CASIPPRPLSEGEHEQYF. The whole variable domain, remainder taken from reference TRBV2 and TRBJ2-7, is EPEVTQTPSHQVTQMGQEVILRCVPISNHLYFYWYRQILGQKVEFLVSFYNNEISEKSEIFDDQFSVERPDGSNFTLKIRSTKLEDSAMYFCASIPPRPLSEGEHEQYFGPGTRLTVT.

This clone was seen just once. J is TRBJ1-4 and V is TRBV3-1 (or the pseudogene TRBV3-2); D might be TRBD1 (5 bases). The germline gives CDR1 LGHDT, CDR2 YNNKEL (reference sequence). Deletions cut 0 bases from V and 10 bases from J, with 12 bases between. The length of the CDR3 is 14 residues. CDR3 nucleotide sequence: TGTGCCAGCAGCCAAGATGGGGGTAGGAGAAAACTGTTTTTT. Its translation is CASSQDGGRRKLFF.

The chain is built from TRBV6-2 or TRBV6-3 and TRBJ2-1; TRBD2 matches 9 bases. CDR3 size: 15 residues. Germline CDR1 is MNHEY and CDR2 is SVGEGT. The ends lost 1 base at V and 8 bases at J; junction bases unmatched: 6. The CDR3, as DNA: TGTGCCAGCAGTTACTTAGGCGGGGGGGCCCATGAGCAGTTCTTC. This codes for CASSYLGGGAHEQFF.

V and J are TRBV18 and TRBJ1-6, with D perhaps matching TRBD1 (5 bases). The germline V gene encodes CDR1 KGHSH and CDR2 LQKENI. The CDR3 extends over 15 amino acids. V lost 1 base to trimming and J lost 5 bases, with 9 bases between them. Written as DNA, the CDR3 is TGTGCCAGCTCACCACTGGGGGTGGATAATTCACCCCTCCACTTT. Translated: CASSPLGVDNSPLHF.

The chain has TRBV7-2 and TRBJ2-1, with 13 bases matching TRBD2. In germline, CDR1 is SGHTA, CDR2 FQGNSA. The CDR3 is made up of 15 amino acids. Trimming cost V 5 bases and J 9 bases; bases outside gene matches: 7. The CDR3: CASSPGLAGVGEQFF. CDR3 in DNA: TGTGCCAGCAGCCCAGGACTAGCGGGGGTCGGTGAGCAGTTCTTC.

V is TRBV5-4 and J is TRBJ2-5, with no clear D. Deletions cut 0 bases from V and 1 base from J, with 10 bases between. The germline CDR1 and CDR2 sequences are SGHNT and YYREEE (reference sequence). The CDR3 totals 15 residues. CDR3 bases: TGTGCCAGCAGCTTGGGAGGCCTGGCCCAAGAGACCCAGTACTTC. Its translation: CASSLGGLAQETQYF.

The chain carries TRBV6-1 and TRBJ1-2; 8 nucleotides align to TRBD1. The CDR3 totals 14 residues. J lost 7 bases, V lost 3 bases, and 7 bases had no gene match. CDR1 is MNHNS and CDR2 is SASEGT in the germline V gene. The CDR3: CASSDKGQGIGYTF. DNA for the CDR3: TGTGCCAGCAGTGATAAAGGACAGGGTATTGGCTACACCTTC.

This sequence joins TRBV28 and TRBJ2-7; 7 nucleotides match TRBD1. CDR3 length: 14 residues. J lost 0 bases, V lost 6 bases, and 5 bases had no gene match. From germline, CDR1 is MDHEN and CDR2 SYDVKM. The CDR3 sequence: CASRPTGSSYEQYF. CDR3 in DNA: TGTGCCAGCAGACCGACAGGGAGCTCCTACGAGCAGTACTTC.

CDR3 bases: TGTGCCAGTACCACGTATAATTCACCCCTCCACTTT. This gives the protein CASTTYNSPLHF. The rearrangement joins TRBV19 to TRBJ1-6; D is uncertain. CDR3 size: 12 residues. CDR1 and CDR2 (germline): LNHDA, SQIVND (reference sequence). V was trimmed by 7 bases and J by 4 bases, leaving 5 bases between them.

CDR3 amino acids: CASTSPGNAPYEQYF. CDR3 DNA sequence: TGTGCCAGCACCTCTCCGGGGAATGCACCCTACGAGCAGTACTTC. This rearrangement joins TRBV28 to TRBJ2-7, with D perhaps TRBD2 (5 bases). V gave up 7 bases and J gave up 2 bases, with 18 bases separating them. The CDR3 sequence is 15 residues long. Germline V gene data show CDR1 as MDHEN and CDR2 as SYDVKM.

Comment on this clone: In the same sample, other DNA sequences code for this CDR3. The rearrangement joins TRBV10-3 to TRBJ1-1, with D possibly being TRBD1 (6 bases). The CDR3 has 16 residues. V was clipped by 6 bases and J by 0 bases, with 17 bases between them. Germline V gives CDR1 ENHRY, CDR2 SYGVKD. The CDR3 DNA is TGTGCCATCAGCCTAAGGGGGGACGGAATGAACACTGAAGCTTTCTTT. It yields the protein CAISLRGDGMNTEAFF.

The V and J genes are TRBV6-5 and TRBJ2-3, with 9 bases fitting TRBD1. The J segment lost 0 bases and the V segment lost 6 bases, leaving 4 bases of the junction unmatched. Germline V CDR1 and CDR2: MNHEY, SVGAGI. The CDR3 consists of 15 residues. CDR3 DNA: TGTGCCAGCAGACCGGGACAGGGCAGCACAGATACGCAGTATTTT. It translates to CASRPGQGSTDTQYF.

The chain couples TRBV2 to TRBJ1-2; 8 bases match TRBD1. V shed 6 bases and J 8 bases; nucleotides not matched to a gene: 14. Germline CDR1 reads SNHLY; CDR2 reads FYNNEI. The CDR3 is 15 amino acids. CDR3 amino acids: CASRSYGQGTGGYTF. In DNA, the CDR3 is TGTGCCAGCAGATCCTACGGACAGGGAACGGGAGGCTACACCTTC.

In its sample, this clone was seen once. CDR3 coding DNA: TGTGCCAGTAGTATCCGGGGAACTCAGCCCCAGCATTTT. Translation: CASSIRGTQPQHF. The chain carries TRBV19 and TRBJ1-5; D call uncertain. With 3 bases removed from V and 6 bases from J, the gap between germline ends came to 9 bases. The CDR3 spans 13 residues. Germline V gene sequence: CDR1 LNHDA, CDR2 SQIVND (reference sequence).

The chain joins TRBV3-1 (or the pseudogene TRBV3-2) to TRBJ2-7, with D possibly matching TRBD1 (5 bases). The CDR3 extends over 14 amino acids. CDR1 and CDR2 from the germline V gene are LGHDT and YNNKEL (reference sequence). V lost 0 bases and J lost 6, with 12 bases in between. CDR3 loop: CASSQEGAVGEQYF. The CDR3 coding sequence is TGTGCCAGCAGCCAAGAAGGGGCGGTAGGCGAGCAGTACTTC.

This chain connects TRBV10-3 to TRBJ2-2, with TRBD2 matching over 8 bases. V shed 2 bases, J shed 0 bases, and the junction held 8 bases outside the gene matches. The CDR3 consists of 18 residues. Germline lookup yields CDR1 ENHRY and CDR2 SYGVKD. CDR3: CAISEPPSGGPNTGELFF. DNA for the CDR3: TGTGCCATCAGTGAGCCCCCCAGCGGGGGACCGAACACCGGGGAGCTGTTTTTT.